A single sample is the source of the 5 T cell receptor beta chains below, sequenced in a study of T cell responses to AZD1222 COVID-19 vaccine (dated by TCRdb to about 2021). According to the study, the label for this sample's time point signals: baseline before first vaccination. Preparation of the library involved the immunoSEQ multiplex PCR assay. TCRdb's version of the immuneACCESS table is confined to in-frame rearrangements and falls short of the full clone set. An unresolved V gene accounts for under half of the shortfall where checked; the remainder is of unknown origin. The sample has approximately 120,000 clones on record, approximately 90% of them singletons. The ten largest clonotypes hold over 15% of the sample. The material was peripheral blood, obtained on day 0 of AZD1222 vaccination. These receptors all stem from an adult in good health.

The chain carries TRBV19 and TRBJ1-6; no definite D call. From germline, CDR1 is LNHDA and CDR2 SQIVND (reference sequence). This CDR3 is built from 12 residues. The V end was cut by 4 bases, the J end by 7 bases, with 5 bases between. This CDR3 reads CASSTQNSPLHF. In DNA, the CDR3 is TGTGCCAGTAGTACCCAGAATTCACCCCTCCACTTT.

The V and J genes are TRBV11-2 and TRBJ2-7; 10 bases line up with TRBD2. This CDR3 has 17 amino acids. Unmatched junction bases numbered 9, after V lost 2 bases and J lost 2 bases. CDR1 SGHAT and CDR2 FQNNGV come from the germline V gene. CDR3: CASSLYVRTSGTYEQYV. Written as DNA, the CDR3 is TGTGCCAGCAGCTTATACGTCAGGACTAGCGGAACCTACGAGCAGTACGTC.

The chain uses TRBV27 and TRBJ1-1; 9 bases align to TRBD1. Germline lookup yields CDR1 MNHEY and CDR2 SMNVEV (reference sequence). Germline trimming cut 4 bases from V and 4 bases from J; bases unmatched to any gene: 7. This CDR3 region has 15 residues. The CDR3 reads CASSSRQGDSTEAFF. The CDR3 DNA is TGTGCCAGCAGTTCTCGACAGGGGGATAGCACTGAAGCTTTCTTT.

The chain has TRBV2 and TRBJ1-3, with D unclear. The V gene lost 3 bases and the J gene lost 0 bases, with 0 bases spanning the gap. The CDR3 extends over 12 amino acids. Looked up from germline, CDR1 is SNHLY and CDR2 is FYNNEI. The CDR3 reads CASSDSGNTIYF. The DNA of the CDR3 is TGTGCCAGCAGTGACTCTGGAAACACCATATATTTT. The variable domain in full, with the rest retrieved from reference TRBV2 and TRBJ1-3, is EPEVTQTPSHQVTQMGQEVILRCVPISNHLYFYWYRQILGQKVEFLVSFYNNEISEKSEIFDDQFSVERPDGSNFTLKIRSTKLEDSAMYFCASSDSGNTIYFGEGSWLTVV.

As DNA, the CDR3 is TGTGCCACCAGTGATCCTAGCACCAGCACAGATACGCAGTATTTT. Its protein is CATSDPSTSTDTQYF. This rearrangement joins TRBV24-1 to TRBJ2-3, with D perhaps matching TRBD2 (5 bases). The CDR3 contains 15 residues. V lost 3 bases to trimming and J lost 0 bases, with 9 bases between them. Germline CDR1 reads KGHDR; CDR2 reads SFDVKD.